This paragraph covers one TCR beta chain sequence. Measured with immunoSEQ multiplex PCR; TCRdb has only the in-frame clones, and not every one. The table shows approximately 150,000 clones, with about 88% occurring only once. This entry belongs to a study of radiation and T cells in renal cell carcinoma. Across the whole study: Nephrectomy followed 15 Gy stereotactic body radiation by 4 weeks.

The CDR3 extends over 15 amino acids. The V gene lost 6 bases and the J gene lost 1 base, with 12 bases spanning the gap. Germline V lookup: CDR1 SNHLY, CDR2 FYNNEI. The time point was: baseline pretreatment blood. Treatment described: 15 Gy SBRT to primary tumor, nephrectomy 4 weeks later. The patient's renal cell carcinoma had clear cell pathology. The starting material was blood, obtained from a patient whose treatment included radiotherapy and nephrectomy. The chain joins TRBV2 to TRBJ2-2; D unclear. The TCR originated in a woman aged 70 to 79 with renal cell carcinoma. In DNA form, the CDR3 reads TGTGCCAGCAGCCTCGGAAAAGGGAACACCGGGGAGCTGTTTTTT. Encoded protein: CASSLGKGNTGELFF.